This T cell receptor (beta chain) was sequenced in a study of T cells in Graves' hyperthyroidism and ophthalmopathy. From RNA transcripts, TCR beta CDR3 regions were amplified. The HTBI set primed first-round TCR CDR3 RT-PCR. TCRdb itself ran the multiplex PCR reads through MiXCR, one entry per CDR3 protein. This sample has hundreds of thousands of distinct CDR3 sequences, with 13% to 15% found just once. This clonotype was detected ten times or more. Trimming cost V 2 bases and J 9 bases; bases outside gene matches: 11. Germline V gene lookup returns CDR1 MDHEN and CDR2 SYDVKM. The CDR3 is 15 amino acids.

This TCR was sampled from a woman aged 18 to 35 with Graves' hyperthyroidism. The source material was blood. This chain links TRBV28 with TRBJ2-7; 9 bases align to TRBD2. CDR3 sequence (DNA): TGTGCCAGCAGTTTAGGAGGCGGGAGGGGGGCGGGGCAGTACTTC. Its protein product is CASSLGGGRGAGQYF. Complete variable domain (other parts from reference TRBV28 and TRBJ2-7): DVKVTQSSRYLVKRTGEKVFLECVQDMDHENMFWYRQDPGLGLRLIYFSYDVKMKEKGDIPEGYSVSREKKERFSLILESASTNQTSMYLCASSLGGGRGAGQYFGPGTRLTVT.